This T cell receptor beta chain originates from a study of T-cell reconstitution after alpha-beta-depleted transplantation in children. Notes on the study in general: Among T cells one year after transplant, newly produced cells accounted for most counts and diversity. TCRbeta diversity was high at day 60 in some patients (a result of surviving recipient T cells and thymic progenitors). As was reported, about two months after transplant, alpha-beta T cells came from several hundred expanded graft clones.

The germline V gene has CDR1 LNHDA and CDR2 SQIVND (reference sequence). This CDR3 has 15 amino acids. Trimming removed 3 bases from V and 3 bases from J, with 14 bases in between. This clonotype has only a few counts. The antigen remains undetermined. Researchers prepared the TCRbeta library using unique molecular identifiers, the study reports. TCRdb independently ran MiXCR on the PCR reads; one entry per CDR3 protein. The sample holds 300,000 to 350,000 distinct CDR3 sequences, 15% to 20% seen once. Sequenced material: PBMCs, mostly from graft donor cells, taken 360 days after TCRalphabeta/CD19-depleted stem cell transplant. The TCR comes from a male patient under 10 years old who had a stem cell transplant for acute lymphoblastic leukemia, so the T cells may come from the graft donor. The genes are TRBV19 and TRBJ1-1; unclear D gene. CDR3 loop: CASSIGGVEDTEAFF. The CDR3 DNA sequence: TGTGCCAGTAGTATCGGCGGGGTGGAGGACACTGAAGCTTTCTTT.